Below, one T cell receptor (beta chain) is given with its context. Germline-derived CDR1 and CDR2 are KGHDR and SFDVKD. Trimming cost V 3 bases and J 4 bases; bases outside gene matches: 10. The CDR3 has 16 amino acids. Original processing methods: For nucleated cells, counts were estimated from reference gene primer amplification. Repertoires were generated with immunoSEQ multiplex PCR, while TCRdb's copy carries only in-frame clones and drops some. V and J calls and clone size are those listed in that table; D and trimming were worked out from the DNA. The sample comprises around 170,000 clones, around 89% of which are singletons, and about 3% rests with the top ten. This entry is derived from a study of blood T cell repertoires in COVID-19. Turning to the study itself: Nucleic acid was either cDNA or gDNA, and it came from T cells, B-cell-depleted T cells, or PBMCs.

This chain connects TRBV24-1 to TRBJ2-5; 7 bases line up with TRBD1. The sequence derives from a man in his sixties with acute or convalescent COVID-19. Sequencing used peripheral blood. The chain's CDR3 is CATSDPDRTKSETQYF. The CDR3 DNA follows: TGTGCCACCAGTGATCCGGACAGGACGAAGTCAGAGACCCAGTACTTC.